The present T cell receptor beta chain was sequenced within a study of human CD8 memory T cell subsets (TCRdb year 2020). For context, the study as a whole: TCRbeta repertoires of stem-like (TSTEM), progenitor exhausted-like (TPEX) and effector memory CD8+ T cell subsets were compared to assess their clonal relationships. TCRbeta repertoires were obtained from over five donors, each contributing TSTEM, TPEX and effector memory subsets. The full study reports these points: Greater repertoire diversity in TSTEM than in TPEX subsets was suggested by Chao1 estimates, potentially reflecting a broader range of specificities. The stem-like TSTEM and TPEX subsets each shared clonotypes with effector memory cells, but the TSTEM and TPEX repertoires had minimal overlap with each other, suggesting distinct antigen spectra. Only TCRbeta chains were sequenced, and repertoire comparisons were based on roughly six donors, with testing performed by paired t-tests and Bonferroni correction. Normalized Shannon-Wiener diversity was similarly high in TSTEM and TPEX subsets, while effector memory subsets were less diverse by comparison.

The CDR3 measures 14 amino acids from cysteine to phenylalanine. The record lacks a DNA sequence. CDR1 and CDR2 (SEHNR, FQNEAQ) derive from the germline V gene (reference sequence). Sequencing was performed on a NextSeq 550. A Human TCR Profiling Kit was used to prepare UMI-labeled 5' RACE TCRbeta libraries. Every TCRbeta library was prepared in parallel with an identical number of PCR cycles. Per the authors' processing: The number of functional CDR3beta clonotypes in each TCRbeta library ranged from roughly 2,800 to 20,000. MIGEC 1.2.9 handled UMI extraction and consensus assembly, with a minimum of three reads required per UMI. MiXCR 3.0.3 was used to extract in-frame CDR3beta repertoires. Each sample was downsampled to 42,000 randomly selected UMIs before diversity metrics were calculated in VDJtools 1.2.1. Repertoire overlap metrics D, R and F2 were calculated in VDJtools for the top 3,000 clones of each sample pair. Each entry corresponds to one CDR3 protein sequence from reads that TCRdb reprocessed, and DNA is not given. Clone size and V and J calls follow TCRdb, not the original study. The table held for this sample gives about 10,000 distinct CDR3 sequences. The ten largest account for nearly 9.5% of the sample.

Concerning this clonotype itself: Its antigen is not yet known.

CCR7+ PD-1- TIGIT- cells were defined as stem-like memory CD8+ T cells (TSTEM). Density gradient separation was used to isolate peripheral blood mononuclear cells from buffy coats of healthy donors. In the study, negative magnetic separation with EasySep or MojoSort CD8+ T cell isolation kits was used to enrich total CD8+ T cells. For each subset, total RNA was extracted using an RNeasy Mini Kit from duplicate vials of roughly 150,000 sorted CD8+ T cells. The PBMCs were used either fresh or after being cryopreserved in fetal bovine serum with roughly 9.2% DMSO. Fluorescence-activated cell sorting on a FACSAria III was used to sort CD8+ T cell subsets to purity.

The sequence derives from a human donor in good health. The chain is encoded by TRBV7-9 joined to TRBJ2-5. Sequences were obtained from CD8+ stem-like memory T cells (TSCM and TCM) sorted from PBMCs. This sample's cell subset or site label indicates: stem-like memory CD8 T cells (TSTEM), CCR7+ PD-1- TIGIT-. The CDR3 region: CASSFFMGQETQYF. Outside the CDR3, residues come from the reference TRBV7-9 and TRBJ2-5 proteins, so the full variable domain is: DTGVSQNPRHKITKRGQNVTFRCDPISEHNRLYWYRQTLGQGPEFLTYFQNEAQLEKSRLLSDRFSAERPKGSFSTLEIQRTEQGDSAMYLCASSFFMGQETQYFGPGTRLLVL.